These 28 T cell receptor beta chains share one sample of origin, sequenced in a study of T cell responses to AZD1222 COVID-19 vaccine (dated by TCRdb to the early 2020s). Libraries were made using the immunoSEQ multiplex PCR assay. TCRdb's version of the immuneACCESS table is confined to in-frame rearrangements and falls short of the full clone set. An unresolved V gene accounts for under half of the shortfall where checked; the remainder is of unknown origin. This sample holds roughly 120,000 clones; roughly 91% were observed only once. In total, the top ten clones hold under 3.5% of the sample. The sample's time point label, decoded: baseline before first vaccination. This material consisted of peripheral blood, taken on day 0 of AZD1222 vaccination. These receptors all stem from an adult in good health.

The rearrangement links TRBV19 to TRBJ1-3, with D unresolved. Germline lookup yields CDR1 LNHDA and CDR2 SQIVND (reference sequence). The CDR3 is 15 residues long. V was pared by 0 bases and J by 4 bases, with 10 bases between. CDR3 protein: CASSIDGDGGNTIYF. CDR3 DNA sequence: TGTGCCAGTAGTATAGACGGGGATGGCGGAAACACCATATATTTT.

This chain uses TRBV5-1 with TRBJ2-7, with a possible D match to TRBD1 (5 bases). The V end was cut by 0 bases, the J end by 4 bases, with 8 bases between. The CDR3 has 13 residues. The germline V gene has CDR1 SGHRS and CDR2 YFSETQ. Written as DNA, the CDR3 is TGCGCCAGCAGCTTGGGGACACCTTACGAGCAGTACTTC. Amino acids: CASSLGTPYEQYF.

This sequence joins TRBV14 and TRBJ2-5; TRBD1 might be the D (5 bases). CDR3 length equals 15 residues. V dropped 0 bases and J dropped 6 bases, with 14 bases sitting between them. Looked up from germline, CDR1 is SGHDN and CDR2 is FVKESK. This CDR3 reads CASSQDLGTGKTQYF. DNA for the CDR3: TGTGCCAGCAGCCAAGATTTAGGCACAGGCAAGACCCAGTACTTC.

The chain combines TRBV28 with TRBJ2-5; 7 bases are a match to TRBD2. Unmatched junction bases numbered 16, after V lost 5 bases and J lost 4 bases. The length of the CDR3 is 17 residues. Germline loops: CDR1 MDHEN, CDR2 SYDVKM. This CDR3 reads CASSHTWGGVDGETQYF. Here the CDR3 DNA reads TGTGCCAGCAGTCACACATGGGGGGGGGTCGATGGAGAGACCCAGTACTTC. Full variable domain (remainder filled in from reference TRBV28 and TRBJ2-5): DVKVTQSSRYLVKRTGEKVFLECVQDMDHENMFWYRQDPGLGLRLIYFSYDVKMKEKGDIPEGYSVSREKKERFSLILESASTNQTSMYLCASSHTWGGVDGETQYFGPGTRLLVL.

This sequence joins TRBV19 and TRBJ2-3; 7 positions agree with TRBD2. Germline V gene lookup returns CDR1 LNHDA and CDR2 SQIVND (reference sequence). CDR3 length: 16 amino acids. With 7 bases clipped from V and 5 bases from J, the junction kept 15 bases outside the gene matches. As DNA, the CDR3 is TGTGCCAGTAAAGCCCGAGGGCGGGAGTTGAAAGATACGCAGTATTTT. It encodes CASKARGRELKDTQYF.

The chain uses TRBV19 and TRBJ1-3; a possible D gene is TRBD1 (6 bases). This CDR3 has 16 amino acids. Per germline, CDR1 LNHDA and CDR2 SQIVND (reference sequence). V was clipped by 4 bases and J by 3 bases, with 16 bases between them. The CDR3 protein is CASSTPGGGIGNTIYF. The CDR3 nucleotides are TGTGCCAGTAGTACTCCTGGCGGGGGCATTGGAAACACCATATATTTT.

The rearrangement links TRBV7-2 to TRBJ2-1; D remains unclear. V was pared by 5 bases and J by 0 bases, with 11 bases between. Per the germline V gene, CDR1 is SGHTA and CDR2 is FQGNSA. CDR3 length equals 15 residues. In DNA form, the CDR3 reads TGTGCCAGCAGCCCCACCTCCCGCTCCTACAATGAGCAGTTCTTC. It codes for CASSPTSRSYNEQFF.

The chain combines TRBV5-4 with TRBJ2-7, with 9 nucleotides matching TRBD1. The germline CDR1 and CDR2 sequences are SGHNT and YYREEE (reference sequence). The CDR3 is made up of 14 amino acids. V lost 2 bases, J lost 4 bases, and 4 bases stayed unmatched. The CDR3 coding sequence is TGTGCCAGCAGCTTCGGACAGGGGAATTACGAGCAGTACTTC. Protein: CASSFGQGNYEQYF.

The sample holds one count of this clone. This sequence joins TRBV24-1 and TRBJ2-2; D may be TRBD1 (5 bases). Germline assignment: CDR1 KGHDR and CDR2 SFDVKD. The CDR3 totals 15 residues. Trimming shortened V by 9 bases and J by 3 bases, and 16 bases separated the two germline ends. The CDR3 loop reads CATSTGRADTGELFF. CDR3 nucleotide sequence: TGTGCCACCTCAACCGGCAGGGCGGACACCGGGGAGCTGTTTTTT.

V gene TRBV6-5 combines with J gene TRBJ2-7; 9 nucleotides line up with TRBD2. This CDR3 spans 14 amino acids. Germline lookup yields CDR1 MNHEY and CDR2 SVGAGI. The J segment lost 3 bases and the V segment lost 7 bases, leaving 7 bases of the junction unmatched. CDR3 DNA: TGTGCCAGCACTCAGACTAGCGGAGGCTACGAGCAGTACTTC. It yields the protein CASTQTSGGYEQYF.

The V and J genes are TRBV9 and TRBJ1-6, with D possibly matching TRBD1 (5 bases). V lost 2 bases and J 7 bases, leaving 10 bases between the germline ends. The germline CDR1 and CDR2 sequences are SGDLS and YYNGEE. The CDR3 has 14 residues. In nucleotides, the CDR3 is TGTGCCAGCAGCGTGAATGACAGAAATTCACCCCTCCACTTT. It translates to CASSVNDRNSPLHF.

The CDR3 region is CASSQGSTGLNTEAFF. In DNA, the CDR3 is TGCGCCAGCAGCCAAGGATCGACAGGTCTGAACACTGAAGCTTTCTTT. The chain employs TRBV4-1 and TRBJ1-1; TRBD1 is a possible D gene (6 bases). CDR3 length: 16 residues. Deletions cut 1 base from V and 0 bases from J, with 12 bases between. From germline, CDR1 is MGHRA and CDR2 YSYEKL.

The chain uses TRBV7-9 and TRBJ1-1, with D tentatively TRBD1 (5 bases). Trimming removed 4 bases at V and 5 bases at J, with 14 bases between. CDR1 and CDR2 from the germline V gene are SEHNR and FQNEAQ (reference sequence). The CDR3 has 14 residues. The CDR3 DNA sequence: TGTGCCAGCAGCTCCAGGAGGGGAGGGACTGAAGCTTTCTTT. Translated: CASSSRRGGTEAFF.

The chain has TRBV6-5 and TRBJ1-1; D may be TRBD1 (6 bases). Germline assignment: CDR1 MNHEY and CDR2 SVGAGI. The CDR3 extends over 15 amino acids. The V and J ends lost 2 bases and 4 bases respectively, with 14 bases between them. CDR3 region: CASSYTGGPGTEAFF. The CDR3 bases are TGTGCCAGCAGTTACACGGGGGGGCCGGGCACTGAAGCTTTCTTT.

J is TRBJ2-7 and V is TRBV10-2, with D tentatively TRBD1 (6 bases). Trimming removed 5 bases from V and 3 bases from J, with 11 bases in between. From germline, CDR1 is WSHSY and CDR2 SAAADI. CDR3 length: 13 residues. CDR3 residues: CASSTGQRYEQYF. The CDR3 coding sequence is TGCGCCAGCAGTACAGGACAGCGCTACGAGCAGTACTTC.

The chain has TRBV28 and TRBJ1-1; no clear D. The V end was cut by 7 bases, the J end by 3 bases, with 15 bases between. Germline values: CDR1 MDHEN, CDR2 SYDVKM. This CDR3 region has 14 residues. CDR3 protein: CASIQVGRDTEAFF. The DNA for the CDR3 is TGTGCCAGCATCCAGGTAGGGAGGGACACTGAAGCTTTCTTT.

This chain joins TRBV19 and TRBJ1-5; D remains ambiguous. Trimming left V 9 bases short and J 0 bases short, with 12 bases between. Germline V lookup: CDR1 LNHDA, CDR2 SQIVND (reference sequence). The CDR3 consists of 14 residues. This chain's CDR3 is CASRLGYSNQPQHF. The CDR3 DNA sequence: TGTGCCAGCCGTTTGGGGTATAGCAATCAGCCCCAGCATTTT.

V and J are TRBV30 and TRBJ1-4; 12 positions match TRBD1. Looked up from germline, CDR1 is GTSNPN and CDR2 is SVGIG (reference sequence). The CDR3 is made up of 18 amino acids. The V and J ends lost 3 bases and 7 bases, in that order; junction bases with no gene match: 15. CDR3 nucleotides: TGTGCCTGGAGGTCGGGACAGGGGGCGCGGGTACAGGTTGAAAAACTGTTTTTT. Translated: CAWRSGQGARVQVEKLFF.

This chain links TRBV3-1 (or the pseudogene TRBV3-2) with TRBJ2-7; 12 nucleotides line up with TRBD2. CDR1 LGHDT and CDR2 YNNKEL come from the germline V gene (reference sequence). V gave up 9 bases and J gave up 0 bases; unmatched junction bases: 12. This CDR3 contains 17 residues. CDR3 DNA: TGTGCCAGTGCAGGGACTAGCGGGCCGAAAAGCTCCTACGAGCAGTACTTC. Protein: CASAGTSGPKSSYEQYF.

The chain is built from TRBV6-1 and TRBJ1-2, with D uncertain. The CDR3 consists of 16 residues. V lost 2 bases and J lost 3, with 16 bases in between. Germline assignment: CDR1 MNHNS and CDR2 SASEGT. The CDR3 reads CASSEIWSTPDYGYTF. CDR3 DNA: TGTGCCAGCAGTGAAATATGGTCCACCCCAGACTATGGCTACACCTTC.

Regarding this clone: Other DNA sequences in the same sample also yield this CDR3. The rearrangement joins TRBV19 to TRBJ1-1, with 8 positions matching TRBD1. CDR1 is LNHDA, CDR2 SQIVND, per germline (reference sequence). Germline trimming cut 3 bases from V and 5 bases from J; bases unmatched to any gene: 2. This CDR3 comprises 13 residues. CDR3: CASSITGGTEAFF. In DNA, the CDR3 is TGTGCCAGTAGTATCACAGGGGGGACTGAAGCTTTCTTT.

The chain combines TRBV5-1 with TRBJ1-1; 7 bases match TRBD1. Germline V lookup: CDR1 SGHRS, CDR2 YFSETQ. Germline trimming cut 4 bases from V and 1 base from J; bases unmatched to any gene: 7. This CDR3 contains 15 residues. The CDR3 DNA is TGCGCCAGCAGCCAGGGGGGAAGATCGAACACTGAAGCTTTCTTT. This codes for CASSQGGRSNTEAFF.

V is TRBV13 and J is TRBJ2-1; D uncertain. The CDR3 is made up of 13 amino acids. Germline V gene lookup returns CDR1 PRHDT and CDR2 FYEKMQ (reference sequence). Trimming shortened V by 5 bases and J by 4 bases, and 9 bases separated the two germline ends. The DNA of the CDR3 is TGTGCCAGCAGCACCGGACGGTACAATGAGCAGTTCTTC. Encoded protein: CASSTGRYNEQFF.

V and J are TRBV6-2 or TRBV6-3 and TRBJ1-5; 7 bases align to TRBD1. Looked up from germline, CDR1 is MNHEY and CDR2 is SVGEGT. The V gene end was trimmed by 2 bases and the J gene end by 6 bases; junction bases not matched to a gene: 13. This CDR3 comprises 17 residues. DNA for the CDR3: TGTGCCAGCAGTTACCCCCCCAACAGGGGAGGAGGTCAGCCCCAGCATTTT. It encodes CASSYPPNRGGGQPQHF.

V is TRBV14 and J is TRBJ1-3, with a possible D match to TRBD1 (6 bases). V shed 2 bases and J shed 2 bases, with 10 bases lying between them. Germline CDR1 SGHDN, CDR2 FVKESK. This CDR3 contains 15 residues. The CDR3 nucleotides are TGTGCCAGCAGCCAATTTCGGGGGCCTGGAAACACCATATATTTT. Translating gives CASSQFRGPGNTIYF.

The J gene is TRBJ1-4, the V gene TRBV5-1; D not resolved. The CDR3 is made up of 14 amino acids. V was pared by 0 bases and J by 3 bases, with 6 bases between. CDR1 and CDR2 (germline): SGHRS, YFSETQ. CDR3 sequence: CASSLVGPNEKLFF. CDR3 bases: TGCGCCAGCAGCTTGGTTGGGCCTAATGAAAAACTGTTTTTT.

The rearrangement uses TRBV7-5 and TRBJ2-7. TRBV7-5 is recorded as a pseudogene. The CDR3 sequence is 11 residues long. The CDR3 region is CVRSLEYEQYF. In DNA form, the CDR3 reads TGTGTCAGAAGCTTAGAGTACGAGCAGTACTTC.

The chain employs TRBV10-3 and TRBJ2-1; 12 positions match TRBD2. The germline gives CDR1 ENHRY, CDR2 SYGVKD. The CDR3 loop spans 18 amino acids. Trimming took 1 base from V and 5 from J; bases not matched to a gene: 9. The CDR3 DNA is TGTGCCATCAGTGAGTGGACTAGCGGGGTACCGATCCACAATGAGCAGTTCTTC. Translating gives CAISEWTSGVPIHNEQFF.